This record concerns one T cell receptor (beta chain) sequence. These data are taken from a study of blood T cell repertoires in COVID-19. Only in-frame clones appear in the TCRdb table, and some are missing; sequencing was by immunoSEQ multiplex PCR. The sample records 140,000 to 150,000 clones, around 81% being singletons. What was sequenced was peripheral blood. The receptor was isolated from a woman aged 45-65 years with acute or convalescent COVID-19.

CDR3 sequence (DNA): TGCGCCAGCAGTGACAGGGTAGACAATCAGCCCCAGCATTTT. As protein: CASSDRVDNQPQHF. The V call is TRBV10-2, the J call TRBJ1-5, with D tentatively TRBD1 (5 bases). CDR1 is WSHSY, CDR2 SAAADI, per germline. The CDR3 loop spans 14 amino acids. V was trimmed by 3 bases and J by 3 bases, leaving 9 bases between them.